This T cell receptor (beta chain) was captured in a study of blood T cell repertoires in COVID-19. Some clones are missing from TCRdb's copy, which holds only in-frame ones; the method was immunoSEQ multiplex PCR. This sample has approximately 400,000 clones, with about 91% found just once. The source is a woman aged 50 to 60 with COVID-19, enrolled during active disease. Sequenced: peripheral blood.

DNA for the CDR3: TGCAGCGTTGGAGCGGGGAGCAATCAGCCCCAGCATTTT. Its translation is CSVGAGSNQPQHF. The J gene is TRBJ1-5, the V gene TRBV29-1; D not certain. Trimming took 4 bases from V and 1 from J, leaving 8 bases between them. Germline V lookup: CDR1 SQVTM, CDR2 ANQGSEA. This CDR3 contains 13 residues.